One sample yielded the 14 T cell receptor beta chains listed below, sequenced in a study of chemoradiotherapy in HPV16-positive cancers. Assay used: immunoSEQ multiplex PCR; TCRdb lists only in-frame clones, some missing. The sample includes tens of thousands of clones, 93% seen only once; the top ten take approximately 18%. The sequences come from blood, collected from a patient who underwent chemoradiotherapy. The source is a human donor with HPV-associated anogenital cancer.

The CDR3 nucleotides are TGTGCCAGCAGCTTAAGCGCCGTCGGAGGTAATGAAAAACTGTTTTTT. Translating gives CASSLSAVGGNEKLFF. The chain uses TRBV7-2 and TRBJ1-4; D is unresolved. Per the germline V gene, CDR1 is SGHTA and CDR2 is FQGNSA. Trimming pared 2 bases from V and 4 bases from J, leaving 14 bases between. CDR3 length: 16 amino acids. Looking up the rest from reference TRBV7-2 and TRBJ1-4 gives the full variable domain: GAGVSQSPSNKVTEKGKDVELRCDPISGHTALYWYRQSLGQGLEFLIYFQGNSAPDKSGLPSDRFSAERTGGSVSTLTIQRTQQEDSAVYLCASSLSAVGGNEKLFFGSGTQLSVL.

The chain combines TRBV6-1 with TRBJ1-5, with a tentative D call TRBD1 (6 bases). Germline-derived CDR1 and CDR2 are MNHNS and SASEGT. The CDR3 has 13 residues. V was shortened by 6 bases and J by 5 bases, with 11 bases between the two germline ends. CDR3 loop: CASRGGPYQPQHF. In nucleotides, the CDR3 is TGTGCCAGCAGAGGGGGGCCTTATCAGCCCCAGCATTTT.

The chain couples TRBV19 to TRBJ2-7, with D uncertain. V was cut by 3 bases and J by 1 base, with 13 bases left in between. Germline V gene lookup returns CDR1 LNHDA and CDR2 SQIVND (reference sequence). The CDR3 sequence is 15 residues long. CDR3 in amino acids: CASSIGVPGSYEQYF. The CDR3 DNA sequence: TGTGCCAGTAGTATTGGAGTGCCTGGGTCCTACGAGCAGTACTTC.

The chain couples TRBV5-6 to TRBJ2-5, with 7 positions matching TRBD2. Trimming at V came to 4 bases and at J to 3 bases, leaving 9 bases not matched to a gene. Germline V gene data show CDR1 as SGHDT and CDR2 as YYEEEE. There are 15 residues in the CDR3. For the CDR3, the DNA is TGTGCCAGCAGCCTGATCGGGGGAGGGGAAGAGACCCAGTACTTC. Translating gives CASSLIGGGEETQYF.

This chain uses TRBV19 with TRBJ1-1, with D uncertain. The V gene lost 3 bases and the J gene lost 10 bases, with 12 bases spanning the gap. The CDR3 loop spans 12 amino acids. Germline V lookup: CDR1 LNHDA, CDR2 SQIVND (reference sequence). In nucleotides, the CDR3 is TGTGCCAGTAGTATTGATTGGAGGCGAGCTTTCTTT. It yields the protein CASSIDWRRAFF.

The chain is built from TRBV5-1 and TRBJ2-7; 8 bases map to TRBD1. The CDR3 sequence is 15 residues long. Unmatched junction bases numbered 6, after V lost 4 bases and J lost 0 bases. Per the germline V gene, CDR1 is SGHRS and CDR2 is YFSETQ. CDR3 nucleotide sequence: TGCGCCAGCAGCCCCAGGACAGGGTACTCCTACGAGCAGTACTTC. Protein sequence: CASSPRTGYSYEQYF.

The V gene is TRBV9, the J gene TRBJ2-3; D possibly corresponds to TRBD2 (5 bases). The germline V gene encodes CDR1 SGDLS and CDR2 YYNGEE. V gave up 0 bases and J gave up 4 bases, with 12 bases separating them. This CDR3 is built from 15 residues. DNA for the CDR3: TGTGCCAGCAGCGTAGGTCCTTTGGGAGCAGATACGCAGTATTTT. Amino acid sequence: CASSVGPLGADTQYF.

The chain employs TRBV2 and TRBJ1-5; D call uncertain. The CDR3 is 13 residues long. The V and J ends lost 7 bases and 0 bases respectively, with 7 bases between them. The germline V gene has CDR1 SNHLY and CDR2 FYNNEI. CDR3 region: CASNQDSNQPQHF. The CDR3 DNA follows: TGTGCCAGCAATCAGGATAGCAATCAGCCCCAGCATTTT.

The CDR3 sequence is CASSDSAWRDTEAFF. CDR3 bases: TGTGCCAGCAGTGATAGCGCCTGGAGGGACACTGAAGCTTTCTTT. The chain links TRBV2 to TRBJ1-1; D unclear. From germline, CDR1 is SNHLY and CDR2 FYNNEI. This CDR3 has 15 amino acids. The germline V and J ends were trimmed by 3 bases and 3 bases, with 14 bases remaining between them.

This clone appeared a single time. The chain joins TRBV4-3 to TRBJ1-4, with D possibly TRBD1 on 5 matching bases. V lost 4 bases, J lost 5 bases, and 11 bases lay in between. Germline CDR1 reads LGHNA; CDR2 reads YSLEER. The CDR3 loop spans 14 amino acids. The DNA of the CDR3 is TGCGCCAGCAGCCCCCGGACAAAGAATGAAAAACTGTTTTTT. This encodes CASSPRTKNEKLFF.

The chain employs TRBV2 and TRBJ2-5; D is undetermined. Germline V lookup: CDR1 SNHLY, CDR2 FYNNEI. Deletions cut 6 bases from V and 5 bases from J, with 13 bases between. The CDR3 covers 13 residues. The CDR3 sequence is CASSTDFRETQYF. The CDR3 bases are TGTGCCAGCAGCACGGATTTTAGGGAGACCCAGTACTTC. The entire variable domain, with the rest obtained from reference TRBV2 and TRBJ2-5, is as follows: EPEVTQTPSHQVTQMGQEVILRCVPISNHLYFYWYRQILGQKVEFLVSFYNNEISEKSEIFDDQFSVERPDGSNFTLKIRSTKLEDSAMYFCASSTDFRETQYFGPGTRLLVL.

The rearrangement links TRBV7-9 to TRBJ2-1; D ambiguous. Germline V CDR1 and CDR2: SEHNR, FQNEAQ (reference sequence). V lost 0 bases to trimming and J lost 3 bases, with 9 bases between them. CDR3 length: 15 residues. The CDR3 nucleotides are TGTGCCAGCAGCTTAGCGCAACAATACTACAATGAGCAGTTCTTC. Protein sequence: CASSLAQQYYNEQFF.

This chain connects TRBV6-5 to TRBJ1-1, with D perhaps matching TRBD1 (5 bases). This CDR3 has 14 amino acids. Trimming took 0 bases from V and 3 from J, leaving 8 bases between them. Germline assignment: CDR1 MNHEY and CDR2 SVGAGI. In nucleotides, the CDR3 is TGTGCCAGCAGTTACTCGGGGGGGTACACTGAAGCTTTCTTT. Translated: CASSYSGGYTEAFF.

The chain is built from TRBV21-1 and TRBJ2-7; TRBD1 is taken as the D call from the table, unchecked against the DNA. TRBV21-1 corresponds to a pseudogene. The CDR3 has 13 amino acids. In DNA form, the CDR3 reads TGTGCCAGCAGCCCCGACAGGGCCTACGAGCAGTACTTC. It codes for CASSPDRAYEQYF.